The entry that follows covers one T cell receptor beta chain sequence. The target of this receptor is not known. Base qualities are missing; no much larger clone stands one base away. The sample belongs to a study of cytomegalovirus exposure and HLA in healthy donors listed by TCRdb under 2017. In terms of the full investigation: An earlier analysis of fewer than 750 of the donors reported approximately 280 Gb of sequence data and 90 million to 120 million unique TCR beta sequences obtained from approximately 180 million T cells. Every discovery cohort repertoire had been produced on one sequencing platform. In an earlier analysis of several hundred of the donors, high-throughput TCR beta sequencing was used to judge whether each TCR beta V gene segment behaved as functional or pseudogenic. Among some 400 genotyped donors of the cohort, an average of around 240,000 unique TCR beta nucleotide sequences were sequenced per donor, roughly a sixth of them non-productive. About 310 gigabases of sequencing data and approximately 80 million unique TCR sequences were included in an early release covering 550 to 650 HLA-typed donors. Rather than drawing on any new phenotypic data, the later analysis identified candidate immune exposures from TCR beta sequences and the way those sequences occurred across donors. High-throughput TCR immunosequencing, statistical association of individual TCRs with disease status, and machine learning were combined to predict cytomegalovirus infection status. The number of donors typed differed by locus, with about 620-630 for A, B, C, DRB1 and DQB1, about 500 for DQA1, over 600 for DPA1, and 472 for DPB1. Of the roughly 410 genotyped donors, 65% to 90% were placed in the genetic ancestry cluster associated with self-reported Caucasian donors. The T cell repertoires of 666 subjects were profiled by immunosequencing and related to cytomegalovirus serostatus. HLA typing included class I and class II loci at four-digit resolution. In a later genetic analysis, genome-wide SNP genotypes for about 55% of the roughly 700 donors were used, and that subset was treated as a discovery cohort. A separate validation cohort of roughly 130 different subjects was used in addition to the approximately 610-subject first cohort. The study was designed to test whether signatures of past pathogen exposure could be identified by cataloging public T cell receptors. In a later analysis, previously published TCR beta repertoires from hundreds of donors were re-analyzed and high-resolution HLA genotyping was added so that TCR occurrence patterns could be studied. About five DR-DQ haplotypes were handled as single units for association and clustering, since linkage in the cohort was strong. Alongside the repertoire data, information on donor age, sex, ethnicity and CMV serostatus was compiled.

Libraries were built with the immunoSEQ multiplex PCR assay. For the multiplex PCR, a mixture combining 60 forward primers for TCR Vbeta segments and 13 reverse primers for TCR Jbeta segments was used. The CDR3 region of rearranged TCR beta genes was amplified from genomic DNA with a multiplex PCR assay. On the Illumina HiSeq System, the amplified TCR beta libraries were sequenced as 87-base-pair reads. The study's own analysis went as follows. Across the 700 or so repertoires, a later analysis counted roughly 77 million unique TCR beta chains, 9.5 million to 12 million of which were shared by at least two donors. To remove PCR and sequencing errors, raw reads were error-corrected and collapsed into unique sequences using a nearest-neighbor algorithm that merged closely related sequences. To assign V, D and J gene segments, CDR3 sequences were aligned to IMGT reference sequences. For a sequence to be retained, a match of at least six nucleotides was required to both a V gene segment and a J gene segment. A rearrangement was called productive if the CDR3 had no stop codons and remained in frame with V and J, and every other rearrangement was called non-productive. Following IMGT convention, CDR3 was defined as the stretch from the second conserved V-encoded cysteine to the conserved J-encoded phenylalanine. In an earlier analysis of more than 550 of the donors, sequences lacking an unambiguous match to a single V gene segment were excluded. An earlier analysis of 587 of the donors called V segments functional above 56.7% productive rearrangements and segregating when the between-donor standard deviation exceeded 5%. To diagnose cytomegalovirus status from the catalog of TCR beta chain sequences, a statistical classification framework was built. A later analysis assigned V and J genes by comparing TCR nucleotide sequences with IMGT/GENE-DB human TR gene sequences. A later analysis assigned CDR3 sequences and most-parsimonious VDJ recombination scenarios with the TCRdist pipeline. In a later analysis, each TCR beta chain was defined by its CDR3 amino acid sequence together with its V-gene family, and reads lacking a unique V-gene family were excluded. In a later analysis, 500 to 700 highly shared, low-generation-probability nucleotide sequences were removed to address suspected cross-contamination and a sequencing artifact. In a later analysis, a clonal expansion index for each public chain was calculated from normalized within-repertoire ranks of inferred template counts. Generation probabilities in a later analysis came from a VDJ recombination model fitted to out-of-frame rearrangements, and those results were checked against IGoR. In a later analysis, TCR-TCR, TCR-HLA and TCR-CMV co-occurrence was scored with hypergeometric tests, and a repertoire-size bias correction was applied to TCR pairs. A later analysis estimated false discovery rates by permuting HLA or CMV assignments 20 times. In a later analysis, co-occurring TCRs were grouped with DBSCAN, and TCRdist sequence similarity was added when clustering was performed within HLA-allele-positive subsets. Repertoires with fewer than 30,000 or more than 120,000 public chains were left out of co-occurrence clustering, as were five repertoires with anomalous nucleotide sharing. This is the immuneACCESS table as TCRdb keeps it, with only in-frame sequences that have V and J called. A part of the clones is gone; compared with another copy, unresolved V genes explain less than half, and the rest is unexplained. V and J calls and clone size come straight from that table; D and trimming were deduced from the DNA. The sample table lists 90,000 to 100,000 clones, approximately 83% of them with a count of one. The ten largest clones represent about 4% of the sample.

The germline V gene yields SGDLS for CDR1 and YYNGEE for CDR2. From the cysteine up to the phenylalanine, the CDR3 has a length of 14 residues. Just the 42-base CDR3 DNA is kept, in frame starting at base 1. Cut back by 4 bases and 0 bases, the V and J ends lie 10 bases apart. The cohort comprised some 730 healthy bone marrow donors. Cohort members were all nominally healthy when sampled, although unrecorded immune exposures were likely present. The donor was CMV seronegative and was included in the group of about 400 seronegative cohort members. Every donor gave a peripheral blood sample, and the peripheral blood mononuclear cells from that sample were used for TCR beta sequencing. The Qiagen DNeasy Blood Extraction Kit was used to extract genomic DNA from the blood cell samples. The full study reports these points: Because counts were too low, roughly 18 rarely observed V segments, including chromosome 9 orphons, were left out of the earlier analysis of some 600 of the donors. Because the 87-base-pair reads could not distinguish some IMGT-functional V segments, including TRBV6-2 and TRBV6-3, those segments were excluded. In an earlier analysis of more than 500 of the donors, most TCR beta V segments appeared in productive rearrangements about 87% or about 30% of the time, broadly matching IMGT annotations. In a later analysis, HLA-associated TCR beta chains showed more clonal expansion and lower generation probabilities than non-associated chains that were equally common. In a later genetic analysis, a missense DCLRE1C variant was associated with V-gene and J-gene trimming of TCR beta chains, and the association was replicated in an independent cohort. According to the authors, the approach could potentially be generalized to other disease states and immunological phenotypes. Because HLA typing was unavailable for some donors at each locus, only the typed subset was used in association tests. Linkage disequilibrium might explain the correlated functional status among segregating V segments, but an unknown experimental factor could not be ruled out. Only TCR beta chains were sequenced in this cohort, and the absence of alpha or paired-chain data limited detectable features. CMV serostatus was the only immune exposure information available for the cohort. The study gave a list of about 170 TCR beta chains associated with cytomegalovirus. A further reported finding was that TCR beta sequences accurately predicted the HLA-A and HLA-B alleles for most subjects in the first cohort. A later analysis reported that several top co-occurrence clusters appeared linked to parvovirus B19, influenza, CMV and Epstein-Barr virus. The classifier was reported to diagnose cytomegalovirus status with high specificity and sensitivity in both the original cohort and the validation cohort. Most TCR sequences were observed very rarely across donors, whereas some public TCRs were present in many individuals. Compared with the approximately 720-donor mean, donors in an Asian-associated ancestry cluster had fewer N-insertions in productive TCRs, according to a later genetic analysis. A few of the identified cytomegalovirus-associated TCR beta chains were confirmed in vitro to be specific for cytomegalovirus antigens. Assigning TCR associations to individual alleles was difficult when HLA alleles, especially DR and DQ, strongly co-occurred. Most CMV-associated TCR beta chains appeared to be HLA-restricted in a later analysis, and the HLA associations seemed to be driven largely by CMV exposure. The sequencing pipeline was judged likely to have produced a cluster of highly shared sequence variants as a technical artifact. Presence/absence analyses assumed roughly uniform sequencing depth across donors, an assumption that may not hold. According to a later analysis, TCR association rates differed among HLA loci, with DRB1 alleles showing the most associated TCRs and HLA-C alleles showing the fewest. Specific HLA alleles were associated with 15,000 to 20,000 TCR beta sequences at a false discovery rate of 0.05 in a later analysis.

The sample was PBMCs. The TCR was taken from a man aged 45-65 years in good health and CMV-seronegative. The sequence joins TRBV9 to TRBJ1-1; the D gene is possibly TRBD1, with 5 bases matching. The CDR3 region: CASSLTDVNTEAFF. The DNA sequence follows: TGTGCCAGCAGCCTGACAGATGTGAACACTGAAGCTTTCTTT.